This T cell receptor beta chain came from a study of OX40 agonist ivuxolimab in advanced cancers. Here immunoSEQ multiplex PCR was the method, and the copy in TCRdb shows in-frame clones only, minus some. In the table there are tens of thousands of clones, under 90% of which are singletons. Trimming pared 5 bases from V and 5 bases from J, leaving 18 bases between. The CDR3 spans 16 residues. The germline gives CDR1 SGHTA, CDR2 FQGNSA. The source is an adult with an advanced solid tumor such as melanoma, head and neck, liver or kidney cancer. The V call is TRBV7-2, the J call TRBJ1-4; a possible D gene is TRBD1 (6 bases). The sample was CD4+ or CD8+ T cells sorted from blood, taken in a trial of the OX40 agonist ivuxolimab. The CDR3 region is CASSPRTDKTNEKLFF. The CDR3 coding sequence is TGTGCCAGCAGCCCCCGGACAGATAAGACCAATGAAAAACTGTTTTTT.